Sequencing of this TCR beta chain was carried out in a study of T cell responses to AZD1222 COVID-19 vaccine. Overall study findings and caveats: Distributed over spike, vaccine-associated CD4 TCRs predominated at 160-218 and 743-854. Baseline serology detected seropositivity in only six AZD1222 recipients.

Method: immunoSEQ multiplex PCR; TCRdb's copy keeps in-frame clones and lacks some. This table has 250,000 to 300,000 clones, almost 95% appearing once. Germline values: CDR1 SGHTA, CDR2 FQGNSA. CDR3 length equals 15 residues. Deletions cut 0 bases from V and 6 bases from J, with 13 bases between. In its sample, this clone was seen once. Antigen specificity is unknown. The TCR was taken from an adult who received the AZD1222 COVID-19 vaccine. The material sequenced was peripheral blood, taken 28 days after the second AZD1222 dose. The chain recombines TRBV7-2 with TRBJ2-3, with D uncertain. CDR3 residues: CASSLAVYRGDTQYF. DNA of the CDR3: TGTGCCAGCAGCTTAGCTGTCTATCGTGGGGATACGCAGTATTTT. Full variable domain (remainder filled in from reference TRBV7-2 and TRBJ2-3): GAGVSQSPSNKVTEKGKDVELRCDPISGHTALYWYRQSLGQGLEFLIYFQGNSAPDKSGLPSDRFSAERTGGSVSTLTIQRTQQEDSAVYLCASSLAVYRGDTQYFGPGTRLTVL.